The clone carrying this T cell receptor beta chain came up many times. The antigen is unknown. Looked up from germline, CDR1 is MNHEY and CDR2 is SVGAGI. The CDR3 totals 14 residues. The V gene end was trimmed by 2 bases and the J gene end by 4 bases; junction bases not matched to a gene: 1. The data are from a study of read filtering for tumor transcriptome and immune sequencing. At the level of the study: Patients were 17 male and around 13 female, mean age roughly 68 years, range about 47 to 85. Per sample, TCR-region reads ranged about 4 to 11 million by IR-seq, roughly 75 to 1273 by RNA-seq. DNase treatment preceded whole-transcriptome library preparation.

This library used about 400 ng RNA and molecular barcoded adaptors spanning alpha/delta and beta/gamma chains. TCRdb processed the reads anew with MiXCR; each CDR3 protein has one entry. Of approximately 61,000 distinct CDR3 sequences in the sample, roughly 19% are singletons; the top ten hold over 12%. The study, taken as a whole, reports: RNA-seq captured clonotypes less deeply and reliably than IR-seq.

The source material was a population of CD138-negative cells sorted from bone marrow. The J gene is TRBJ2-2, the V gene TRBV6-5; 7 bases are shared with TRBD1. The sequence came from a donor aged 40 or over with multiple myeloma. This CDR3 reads CASSYDRATGELFF. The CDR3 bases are TGTGCCAGCAGTTACGACAGGGCCACCGGGGAGCTGTTTTTT.